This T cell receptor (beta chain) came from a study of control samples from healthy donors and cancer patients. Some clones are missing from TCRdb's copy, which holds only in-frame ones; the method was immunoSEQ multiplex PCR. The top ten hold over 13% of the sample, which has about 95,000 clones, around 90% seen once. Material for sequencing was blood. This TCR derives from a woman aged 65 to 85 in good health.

The CDR3 is CATSDLLILAGPPTPDTQYF. The DNA for the CDR3 is TGTGCCACCAGTGATTTGCTCATATTAGCGGGACCTCCCACCCCAGATACGCAGTATTTT. The V call is TRBV24-1, the J call TRBJ2-3; 8 nucleotides match TRBD2. CDR3 length: 20 residues. V gave up 0 bases and J gave up 4 bases; unmatched junction bases: 17. CDR1 KGHDR and CDR2 SFDVKD come from the germline V gene.